The rows below give T cell receptor beta chains drawn from one sample of a study of T cell changes during pregnancy in multiple sclerosis. The repertoire was sequenced with immunoSEQ multiplex PCR; TCRdb's copy has only in-frame clones and lacks some. This sample has tens of thousands of clones; approximately 93% occur once, and the top ten carry more than 0.95%. The sequencing here drew on peripheral blood, taken in the second trimester of pregnancy. The receptors shown here come from a female donor in good health, enrolled as a control in a pregnancy study. Each CDR3 is given with its conserved first and last residue. The D gene is left open where the match is weak. A clone size is listed for some rows: how often the clone was seen (once, few, many), or a class if it is expanded.

NA	TRBD1	TRBV7-9	TRBJ2-7	CASSLAGTVPYEQYF	TGTGCCAGCAGCTTAGCTGGGACAGTTCCCTACGAGCAGTACTTC
NA	TRBD2	TRBV5-1	TRBJ2-1	CASSPGGGSYNEQFF	TGCGCCAGCAGCCCCGGCGGGGGCTCCTACAATGAGCAGTTCTTC
NA	NA	TRBV2	TRBJ2-1	CASTRAGLDHEQFF	TGTGCCAGCACGAGGGCGGGACTGGATCATGAGCAGTTCTTC
NA	TRBD1	TRBV7-9	TRBJ2-1	CASSATGTGIGGEQFF	TGTGCCAGCAGCGCGACCGGGACAGGGATAGGTGGTGAGCAGTTCTTC
NA	TRBD1	TRBV7-9	TRBJ2-7	CASGTGGLYEQYF	TGTGCCAGCGGGACAGGGGGTCTCTACGAGCAGTACTTC
NA	TRBD1	TRBV19	TRBJ1-1	CASVRQGVNTEAFF	TGTGCCAGCGTTAGACAGGGGGTCAACACTGAAGCTTTCTTT
NA	TRBD2	TRBV5-1	TRBJ2-1	CASSSLGEGGSSYNEQFF	TGCGCCAGCAGCTCTTTGGGGGAGGGCGGAAGCTCCTACAATGAGCAGTTCTTC
NA	TRBD1	TRBV7-6	TRBJ2-7	CASSSRTGDRVYEQYF	TGTGCCAGCAGCTCACGTACGGGGGACAGGGTCTACGAGCAGTACTTC
NA	NA	TRBV27	TRBJ2-1	CASSSLQGGQFF	TGTGCCAGCAGTTCCCTCCAAGGAGGGCAGTTCTTC
NA	NA	TRBV4-1	TRBJ2-1	CASSNQGMAYNEQFF	TGCGCCAGCAGCAATCAGGGGATGGCCTACAATGAGCAGTTCTTC
NA	NA	TRBV29-1	TRBJ2-3	CSTRGNLLTDTQYF	TGCAGCACACGGGGTAACTTGCTCACAGATACGCAGTATTTT
once	NA	TRBV11-2	TRBJ1-5	CASSLSDSNQPQHF	TGTGCCAGCAGCTTGAGTGATAGCAATCAGCCCCAGCATTTT
NA	TRBD2	TRBV4-1	TRBJ2-5	CASSQAVRSGRNKETQYF	TGCGCCAGCAGCCAAGCCGTCCGTAGCGGGAGGAACAAAGAGACCCAGTACTTC
once	TRBD2	TRBV2	TRBJ2-2	CASSVASGSPGELFF	TGTGCCAGCAGTGTGGCTAGCGGGAGTCCCGGGGAGCTGTTTTTT
NA	NA	TRBV9	TRBJ2-3	CASSVATSGSGGDTQYF	TGTGCCAGCAGCGTAGCTACGTCCGGGAGTGGTGGAGATACGCAGTATTTT
NA	TRBD1	TRBV6-5	TRBJ1-5	CASSPRDRGNQPQHF	TGTGCCAGCAGCCCCCGGGACAGGGGCAATCAGCCCCAGCATTTT
NA	NA	TRBV20-1	TRBJ2-1	CSARREEQFF	TGCAGTGCTAGACGGGAGGAGCAGTTCTTC
NA	NA	TRBV2	TRBJ2-3	CASSDPRADTQYF	TGTGCCAGCAGTGACCCGAGGGCAGATACGCAGTATTTT
NA	TRBD1	TRBV6-5	TRBJ2-1	CASSYSNRGNEQFF	TGTGCCAGCAGTTACTCGAACAGGGGAAATGAGCAGTTCTTC
NA	NA	TRBV6-5	TRBJ1-4	CASSYSTGGAEKLFF	TGTGCCAGCAGTTACTCGACCGGGGGGGCTGAAAAACTGTTTTTT
NA	TRBD2	TRBV4-1	TRBJ2-1	CASSPGRTIPDEQFF	TGCGCCAGCAGCCCCGGGAGGACCATTCCTGATGAGCAGTTCTTC
NA	TRBD1	TRBV28	TRBJ2-1	CASTGYAGGAYNEQFF	TGTGCCAGCACCGGATACGCAGGGGGCGCCTACAATGAGCAGTTCTTC
NA	NA	TRBV4-1	TRBJ2-1	CASSQDRTYNEQFF	TGCGCCAGCAGCCAAGACAGGACCTACAATGAGCAGTTCTTC
NA	NA	TRBV28	TRBJ1-5	CASSPNQPQHF	TGTGCCAGCAGCCCGAATCAGCCCCAGCATTTT
NA	NA	TRBV5-1	TRBJ2-5	CASSSQETQYF	TGCGCCAGCAGCTCCCAGGAGACCCAGTACTTC